Presented here are 11 T cell receptor beta chains from one specimen sequenced in a study of control samples from healthy donors and cancer patients. Using immunoSEQ multiplex PCR, the repertoire was profiled, and TCRdb retains in-frame clones only, with some absent. The data hold 120,000 or so clones, with 85% to 90% observed a single time. The sequenced sample consisted of blood. The receptor source for this set is a man aged 25-45 years in good health.

This chain links TRBV27 with TRBJ1-4, with D possibly being TRBD1 (6 bases). The CDR3 runs to 17 residues. Deletions cut 5 bases from V and 4 bases from J, with 20 bases between. The V gene's germline CDR1 is MNHEY and CDR2 SMNVEV (reference sequence). The CDR3 protein is CASSETGTLVGNEKLFF. The CDR3 DNA is TGTGCCAGCAGTGAAACAGGGACCCTTGTTGGTAATGAAAAACTGTTTTTT.

This chain links TRBV5-5 with TRBJ1-3, with 7 bases identical to TRBD1. Germline CDR1 SGHKS, CDR2 YYEKEE (reference sequence). The ends lost 0 bases at V and 4 bases at J; junction bases unmatched: 13. This CDR3 spans 18 amino acids. The CDR3 spells CASSLDLVGGNRGNTIYF. In nucleotides, the CDR3 is TGTGCCAGCAGCTTGGACCTTGTAGGGGGCAACCGAGGAAACACCATATATTTT. Variable domain in full (rest from reference TRBV5-5 and TRBJ1-3): DAGVTQSPTHLIKTRGQQVTLRCSPISGHKSVSWYQQVLGQGPQFIFQYYEKEERGRGNFPDRFSARQFPNYSSELNVNALLLGDSALYLCASSLDLVGGNRGNTIYFGEGSWLTVV.

The CDR3 DNA follows: TGTGCCAGTGCGAGACAAAATACAGGGGAGACTGAAGCTTTCTTT. It yields the protein CASARQNTGETEAFF. This chain joins TRBV19 and TRBJ1-1; 7 bases match TRBD1. The germline V gene has CDR1 LNHDA and CDR2 SQIVND (reference sequence). The CDR3 sequence is 15 residues long. V dropped 8 bases and J dropped 5; count of bases not matched to a gene: 14.

V usage is TRBV6-5 and J usage is TRBJ2-2; D uncertain. V gave up 5 bases and J gave up 16 bases, with 17 bases separating them. This CDR3 comprises 12 residues. Germline V gene sequence: CDR1 MNHEY, CDR2 SVGAGI. The DNA of the CDR3 is TGTGCCAGCAGTCCATATCTCTCAGTAGGGTTTTTT. Residues: CASSPYLSVGFF.

V usage is TRBV3-1 (or the pseudogene TRBV3-2) and J usage is TRBJ1-5; 11 bases agree with TRBD1. This CDR3 spans 17 amino acids. V lost 3 bases, J lost 6 bases, and 10 bases stayed unmatched. Germline lookup yields CDR1 LGHDT and CDR2 YNNKEL (reference sequence). The DNA of the CDR3 is TGTGCCAGCAGCCAGGCTGGACAGGGGGCGAGGGCTCAGCCCCAGCATTTT. This sequence encodes CASSQAGQGARAQPQHF.

This clone has just one count. V and J are TRBV4-1 and TRBJ1-2; D is uncertain. The CDR3 totals 14 residues. V lost 1 base and J 4 bases, leaving 10 bases between the germline ends. CDR1 is MGHRA, CDR2 YSYEKL, per germline. CDR3 in amino acids: CASSQAMVLYGYTF. The CDR3 DNA reads as TGCGCCAGCAGCCAAGCGATGGTCCTCTATGGCTACACCTTC.

The chain recombines TRBV11-1 with TRBJ2-7; 10 nucleotides match TRBD1. This CDR3 is built from 15 residues. The V gene end was trimmed by 2 bases and the J gene end by 5 bases; junction bases not matched to a gene: 6. Germline V gene lookup returns CDR1 SGHAT and CDR2 FQDESV (reference sequence). The DNA for the CDR3 is TGTGCCAGCAGCTTATCGGGACAGGGGACAAACGAGCAGTACTTC. The encoded protein is CASSLSGQGTNEQYF.

V is TRBV10-3 and J is TRBJ2-2; TRBD1 aligns across 8 bases. The CDR3 runs to 15 residues. Germline values: CDR1 ENHRY, CDR2 SYGVKD. Unmatched junction bases numbered 7, after V lost 10 bases and J lost 0 bases. The CDR3 region is CATKQGVANTGELFF. DNA of the CDR3: TGTGCCACCAAACAGGGGGTGGCGAACACCGGGGAGCTGTTTTTT.

In regard to this clone: The sample contains more than one DNA sequence encoding this CDR3. The chain links TRBV12-3 or TRBV12-4 to TRBJ1-3; no reliable D call. V gave up 1 base and J gave up 3 bases, with 1 base separating them. The CDR3 is 12 residues long. The CDR3 coding sequence is TGTGCCAGCAGTTTAGGTGGAAACACCATATATTTT. Translating gives CASSLGGNTIYF.

This rearrangement joins TRBV12-3 or TRBV12-4 to TRBJ2-5; D ambiguous. This CDR3 comprises 13 residues. Trimming removed 1 base at V and 5 bases at J, with 8 bases between. The CDR3 DNA is TGTGCCAGCAGTTTAGTGACGCGGGAGACCCAGTACTTC. This sequence encodes CASSLVTRETQYF.

This clone appeared a few times. J is TRBJ1-1 and V is TRBV2, with a weak D call TRBD1 (5 bases). CDR1 is SNHLY, CDR2 FYNNEI, per germline. V lost 5 bases and J 5 bases, leaving 15 bases between the germline ends. This CDR3 has 14 amino acids. This CDR3 is CASSLGPGRTEAFF. DNA for the CDR3: TGTGCCAGCAGTCTAGGCCCAGGGAGGACTGAAGCTTTCTTT.